This T cell receptor beta chain stems from a study of T cell changes during pregnancy in multiple sclerosis. The data were produced by immunoSEQ multiplex PCR, yet TCRdb's version contains in-frame clones alone and is incomplete. The sample holds 40,000 to 55,000 clones; roughly 90% are singletons and the top ten take 1.5%. Trimming took 3 bases from V and 7 from J; bases not matched to a gene: 8. Germline CDR1 and CDR2: KGHSH and LQKENI. The CDR3 runs to 14 residues. The TCR sequence derives from a female donor in good health, enrolled as a control in a pregnancy study. The chain uses TRBV18 and TRBJ2-5; 7 bases are a match to TRBD1. Sequenced here: peripheral blood, sampled in the first trimester of pregnancy. The chain's CDR3 is CASSPETGWGTQYF. The CDR3 bases are TGTGCCAGCTCACCGGAGACAGGGTGGGGGACCCAGTACTTC. The full variable domain, with the rest looked up from reference TRBV18 and TRBJ2-5, is NAGVMQNPRHLVRRRGQEARLRCSPMKGHSHVYWYRQLPEEGLKFMVYLQKENIIDESGMPKERFSAEFPKEGPSILRIQQVVRGDSAAYFCASSPETGWGTQYFGPGTRLLVL.